The 4 T cell receptor beta chains below come from one sample, sequenced in a study of vaccination and CD4 T cells after COVID-19. Researchers used the Oncomine TCR Beta short-read assay to sequence DNA from cultured CD4+ T cells. Each CDR3 protein is one row after TCRdb ran MiXCR on the PCR reads. Of roughly 15,000 distinct CDR3 sequences in the sample, around half were seen once. Described treatment: approximately nine-day PBMC culture with coronavirus spike peptide pools or control peptides (ViraFEST assay). These receptors' targets are unknown. The sequencing here drew on CD4+ T cells from blood, cultured in vitro, taken before SARS-CoV-2 vaccination. The receptors were gathered from a human donor who had recovered from COVID-19.

The rearrangement links TRBV10-3 to TRBJ1-5; 7 bases fit TRBD1. CDR3 length equals 13 residues. The J segment lost 4 bases and the V segment lost 6 bases, leaving 3 bases of the junction unmatched. CDR1 ENHRY and CDR2 SYGVKD come from the germline V gene. CDR3 residues: CAISWDSNQPQHF. The DNA for the CDR3 is TGTGCCATCAGCTGGGACAGTAATCAGCCCCAGCATTTT.

V is TRBV25-1 and J is TRBJ2-5; 8 bases align to TRBD2. The CDR3 extends over 16 amino acids. J was trimmed by 0 bases and V by 4 bases; bases with no gene match: 7. The germline CDR1 and CDR2 sequences are MGHDK and SYGVNS. The CDR3 protein is CASSAPGGVYQETQYF. In nucleotides, the CDR3 is TGTGCCAGCAGTGCCCCCGGGGGGGTATACCAAGAGACCCAGTACTTC.

This clonotype was found a few times. The rearrangement joins TRBV29-1 to TRBJ1-2; D gene uncertain. The germline V gene encodes CDR1 SQVTM and CDR2 ANQGSEA. The CDR3 has 11 residues. The ends were cut back, 7 bases at V and 4 bases at J, with 10 bases in the middle. The CDR3 reads CSGVGAYGYTF. CDR3 DNA sequence: TGCAGCGGCGTCGGCGCCTATGGCTACACCTTC.

The chain combines TRBV19 with TRBJ2-2; possibly TRBD2 for D (5 bases). V shed 3 bases and J shed 3 bases, with 8 bases lying between them. This CDR3 contains 14 residues. Germline V lookup: CDR1 LNHDA, CDR2 SQIVND (reference sequence). The CDR3, as DNA: TGTGCCAGTAGTATTCTCGGGGACACCGGGGAGCTGTTTTTT. Translated: CASSILGDTGELFF. Full variable domain (rest looked up from reference TRBV19 and TRBJ2-2): DGGITQSPKYLFRKEGQNVTLSCEQNLNHDAMYWYRQDPGQGLRLIYYSQIVNDFQKGDIAEGYSVSREKKESFPLTVTSAQKNPTAFYLCASSILGDTGELFFGEGSRLTVL.